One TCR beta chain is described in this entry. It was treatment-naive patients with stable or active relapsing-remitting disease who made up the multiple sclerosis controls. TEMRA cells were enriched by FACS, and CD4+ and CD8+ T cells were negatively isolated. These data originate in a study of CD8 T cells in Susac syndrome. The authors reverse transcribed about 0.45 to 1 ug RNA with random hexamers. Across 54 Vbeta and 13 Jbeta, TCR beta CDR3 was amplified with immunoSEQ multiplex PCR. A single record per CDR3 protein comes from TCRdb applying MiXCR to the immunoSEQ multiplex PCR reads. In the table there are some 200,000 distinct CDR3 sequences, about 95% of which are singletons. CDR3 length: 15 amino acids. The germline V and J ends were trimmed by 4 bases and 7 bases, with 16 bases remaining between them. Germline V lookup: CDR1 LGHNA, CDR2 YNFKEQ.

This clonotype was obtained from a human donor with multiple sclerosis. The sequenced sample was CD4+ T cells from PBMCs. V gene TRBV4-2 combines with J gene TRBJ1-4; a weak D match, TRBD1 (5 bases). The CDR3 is CASSPYGAQGEKLFF. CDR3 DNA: TGTGCCAGCAGCCCCTACGGGGCCCAGGGTGAAAAACTGTTTTTT.